One and the same sample provided the 25 T cell receptor beta chains below, sequenced in a study of blood T cell repertoires in COVID-19. Repertoires were generated with immunoSEQ multiplex PCR, while TCRdb's copy carries only in-frame clones and drops some. The sample gives under 130,000 clones, over 85% of which show up once; 17% is in the top ten. Sequenced input: peripheral blood. Receptor source: a woman of 80 years or more in a cohort sampled during active COVID-19.

This clone was recorded only once. This chain uses TRBV19 with TRBJ2-5; TRBD1 matches 8 bases. V was clipped by 5 bases and J by 4 bases; unmatched bases: 6. The germline gives CDR1 LNHDA, CDR2 SQIVND (reference sequence). This CDR3 comprises 14 residues. The CDR3 loop reads CASSGQGVRETQYF. The DNA for the CDR3 is TGTGCCAGTAGTGGACAGGGAGTTCGAGAGACCCAGTACTTC.

The chain is built from TRBV6-1 and TRBJ2-2; maybe TRBD2 (7 bases). The CDR3 is 17 amino acids. Trimming removed 4 bases at V and 0 bases at J, with 15 bases between. In germline, CDR1 is MNHNS, CDR2 SASEGT. This chain's CDR3 is CASSGGGRVSNTGELFF. The CDR3 DNA reads as TGTGCCAGCAGTGGGGGGGGCAGGGTATCGAACACCGGGGAGCTGTTTTTT.

The J gene is TRBJ1-4, the V gene TRBV6-5, with D possibly being TRBD1 (5 bases). V gave up 4 bases and J gave up 6 bases, with 12 bases separating them. CDR1 is MNHEY and CDR2 is SVGAGI in the germline V gene. The CDR3 loop spans 14 amino acids. The CDR3 DNA reads as TGTGCCAGCAGTTTGGACAAGTTTTATGAAAAACTGTTTTTT. Its translation: CASSLDKFYEKLFF.

The V call is TRBV3-1 (or the pseudogene TRBV3-2), the J call TRBJ2-3; possibly TRBD2 for D (6 bases). This CDR3 has 16 residues. Per the germline V gene, CDR1 is LGHDT and CDR2 is YNNKEL (reference sequence). Trimming cost V 0 bases and J 4 bases, with 14 bases left between them. The DNA of the CDR3 is TGTGCCAGCAGCCAAGACTTGGTGGGAGGTTCAGATACGCAGTATTTT. Amino acids: CASSQDLVGGSDTQYF.

This clone was seen just once. One end of the junction varies from germline; a read error may be responsible. The chain combines TRBV3-1 (or the pseudogene TRBV3-2) with TRBJ2-1; 12 nucleotides agree with TRBD2. In germline, CDR1 is LGHDT, CDR2 YNNKEL (reference sequence). CDR3 size: 17 residues. CDR3 loop: CASSHLAGGPGYNEQFF. The CDR3 bases are TGTGCCAGTAGCCATCTAGCGGGAGGGCCGGGTTACAATGAGCAGTTCTTC.

The chain joins TRBV12-3 or TRBV12-4 to TRBJ2-2; TRBD2 is a possible D gene (5 bases). This CDR3 has 13 residues. Trimming removed 9 bases from V and 11 bases from J, with 19 bases in between. CDR3 in amino acids: CASWTQSRLELFF. CDR3 DNA sequence: TGTGCCAGTTGGACTCAAAGTCGCCTTGAGCTGTTTTTT.

This clone was picked up a small number of times. The chain has TRBV5-6 and TRBJ2-5; a weak D match, TRBD2 (6 bases). The CDR3 is made up of 15 amino acids. Trimming left V 0 bases short and J 0 bases short, with 9 bases between. In germline, CDR1 is SGHDT, CDR2 YYEEEE. The CDR3 nucleotides read TGTGCCAGCAGCTTGGCCGGGGAGGACCAAGAGACCCAGTACTTC. This translates into CASSLAGEDQETQYF.

The J gene is TRBJ2-1, the V gene TRBV7-3; D might be TRBD2 (6 bases). The CDR3 contains 14 residues. V was clipped by 3 bases and J by 5 bases, with 11 bases between them. Per germline, CDR1 SGHTA and CDR2 FQGTGA. The chain's CDR3 is CASSFAGRNNEQFF. As DNA, the CDR3 is TGTGCCAGCAGCTTCGCGGGACGGAACAATGAGCAGTTCTTC.

This rearrangement joins TRBV11-2 to TRBJ1-6; D uncertain. The germline V and J ends were trimmed by 5 bases and 7 bases, with 3 bases remaining between them. CDR3 length: 11 residues. Looked up from germline, CDR1 is SGHAT and CDR2 is FQNNGV. The CDR3 nucleotides are TGTGCCAGCAGCGCGAATTCACCCCTCCACTTT. This codes for CASSANSPLHF.

V gene TRBV10-2 combines with J gene TRBJ2-7; 9 bases are shared with TRBD1. Losses at the gene ends were 6 bases for V and 3 bases for J; bases not matched to a gene: 6. The CDR3 loop spans 14 amino acids. Germline loops: CDR1 WSHSY, CDR2 SAAADI. CDR3 amino acids: CASRRGQGLYEQYF. As DNA, the CDR3 is TGCGCCAGCAGAAGGGGACAGGGACTCTACGAGCAGTACTTC.

The chain carries TRBV6-6 and TRBJ2-1; TRBD1 aligns across 7 bases. This CDR3 comprises 13 residues. V shed 2 bases and J 7 bases; nucleotides not matched to a gene: 2. Germline CDR1 MNHNY, CDR2 SVGAGI (reference sequence). Written as DNA, the CDR3 is TGTGCCAGCAGTTACAGGGGGCTGAATGAGCAGTTCTTC. This codes for CASSYRGLNEQFF.

The chain recombines TRBV29-1 with TRBJ1-1, with TRBD1 identical over 8 bases. The CDR3 covers 12 residues. CDR1 and CDR2 (germline): SQVTM, ANQGSEA. V shed 6 bases and J 5 bases; nucleotides not matched to a gene: 5. The CDR3 nucleotides read TGCAGCGTAGGACAGGGAACGACTGAAGCTTTCTTT. Translated, it gives CSVGQGTTEAFF.

Here the CDR3 reads CASRRPGTAYNEQFF. Here the CDR3 DNA reads TGTGCCAGCAGAAGACCGGGGACAGCCTACAATGAGCAGTTCTTC. The chain links TRBV28 to TRBJ2-1; 7 bases fit TRBD1. The V gene end was trimmed by 6 bases and the J gene end by 2 bases; junction bases not matched to a gene: 7. The CDR3 sequence is 15 residues long. Germline lookup yields CDR1 MDHEN and CDR2 SYDVKM.

CDR3 sequence: CASSYNRESEPQHF. The CDR3 nucleotides are TGTGCCAGCTCATACAACAGGGAATCGGAGCCCCAGCATTTT. The J gene is TRBJ1-5, the V gene TRBV18, with D perhaps matching TRBD1 (6 bases). Germline CDR1 KGHSH, CDR2 LQKENI. There are 14 residues in the CDR3. V lost 5 bases and J 8 bases, leaving 16 bases between the germline ends.

This clone was picked up a small number of times. This chain joins TRBV19 and TRBJ2-7, with 14 positions matching TRBD2. The length of the CDR3 is 15 residues. Trimming removed 4 bases from V and 3 bases from J; junction bases left unmatched: 2. Germline lookup yields CDR1 LNHDA and CDR2 SQIVND (reference sequence). The CDR3 sequence is CASSRGLAGDYEQYF. CDR3 nucleotides: TGTGCCAGTAGTAGGGGACTAGCGGGAGACTACGAGCAGTACTTC.

The chain joins TRBV9 to TRBJ2-7, with 16 bases fitting TRBD2. This CDR3 has 15 amino acids. V lost 4 bases, J lost 6 bases, and 4 bases stayed unmatched. Looked up from germline, CDR1 is SGDLS and CDR2 is YYNGEE. This chain's CDR3 is CASSKGLAGGLEQYF. In DNA form, the CDR3 reads TGTGCCAGCAGCAAGGGACTAGCGGGGGGGCTCGAGCAGTACTTC. Combining the CDR3 with reference TRBV9 and TRBJ2-7 gives the whole variable domain DSGVTQTPKHLITATGQRVTLRCSPRSGDLSVYWYQQSLDQGLQFLIQYYNGEERAKGNILERFSAQQFPDLHSELNLSSLELGDSALYFCASSKGLAGGLEQYFGPGTRLTVT.

The chain has TRBV5-8 and TRBJ2-7; a weak D match, TRBD2 (5 bases). CDR3 length: 13 residues. CDR1 and CDR2 from the germline V gene are SGHTS and YDEGEE. V was trimmed by 6 bases and J by 5 bases, leaving 15 bases between them. CDR3 sequence: CASKRAGFDEQYF. CDR3 bases: TGTGCCAGCAAAAGGGCGGGTTTTGACGAGCAGTACTTC.

The chain employs TRBV11-2 and TRBJ1-3; D uncertain. V was pared by 4 bases and J by 2 bases, with 12 bases between. CDR1 SGHAT and CDR2 FQNNGV come from the germline V gene. This CDR3 is built from 15 residues. CDR3 loop: CASSSGISAGNTIYF. In DNA form, the CDR3 reads TGTGCCAGCAGCTCGGGGATCTCGGCTGGAAACACCATATATTTT.

V is TRBV6-6 and J is TRBJ2-7; 14 nucleotides align to TRBD2. CDR1 is MNHNY and CDR2 is SVGAGI in the germline V gene (reference sequence). The CDR3 length is 15 residues. The V segment lost 5 bases and the J segment 6 bases; nucleotides outside the gene matches: 6. The chain's CDR3 is CASSQPGLAGAEQYF. CDR3 in DNA: TGTGCCAGCAGTCAACCGGGACTAGCGGGAGCCGAGCAGTACTTC.

The chain carries TRBV2 and TRBJ2-1; TRBD1 matches 10 bases. J lost 4 bases, V lost 6 bases, and 6 bases had no gene match. The V gene's germline CDR1 is SNHLY and CDR2 FYNNEI. The CDR3 sequence is 15 residues long. CDR3 sequence reads: CASSGGQGPYNEQFF. CDR3 in DNA: TGTGCCAGCAGCGGGGGACAGGGGCCATACAATGAGCAGTTCTTC.

V gene TRBV6-5 combines with J gene TRBJ1-2; TRBD1 agrees at 7 bases. The germline V gene has CDR1 MNHEY and CDR2 SVGAGI. Unmatched junction bases numbered 10, after V lost 7 bases and J lost 8 bases. The CDR3 consists of 13 residues. The CDR3 DNA follows: TGTGCCAGCACCAAAGGGACAGCCTGGGGCTACACCTTC. Its protein product is CASTKGTAWGYTF.

This sequence joins TRBV5-6 and TRBJ1-2; D perhaps matches TRBD1 (6 bases). The CDR3 totals 13 residues. V was cut by 2 bases and J by 6 bases, with 11 bases left in between. From germline, CDR1 is SGHDT and CDR2 YYEEEE. This CDR3 reads CASSFSQGNGYTF. The DNA of the CDR3 is TGTGCCAGCAGCTTCAGTCAGGGGAATGGCTACACCTTC.

Only a few counts were recorded for this clone. This chain uses TRBV23-1 with TRBJ2-5; 7 bases are a match to TRBD1. TRBV23-1 is given ORF status, its function remaining uncertain. Trimming took 0 bases from V and 5 from J; bases not matched to a gene: 6. This CDR3 has 15 residues. CDR3 in amino acids: CASSQSTGRGETQYF. In DNA form, the CDR3 reads TGCGCCAGCAGTCAATCGACAGGGCGTGGGGAGACCCAGTACTTC.

V and J are TRBV5-1 and TRBJ1-3; possibly TRBD1 for D (5 bases). V gave up 5 bases and J gave up 0 bases, with 18 bases separating them. CDR1 and CDR2 from the germline V gene are SGHRS and YFSETQ. The CDR3 extends over 17 amino acids. CDR3: CASSFTFGTGSGNTIYF. CDR3 bases: TGCGCCAGCAGTTTTACGTTCGGGACTGGCTCTGGAAACACCATATATTTT.

CDR3 nucleotides: TGTGCCAGCAGCTTAGAGGGACTCAGCAATGAGCAGTTCTTC. This encodes CASSLEGLSNEQFF. The chain employs TRBV7-2 and TRBJ2-1; the D gene is possibly TRBD2 (6 bases). Germline V gene data show CDR1 as SGHTA and CDR2 as FQGNSA. V was cut by 1 base and J by 6 bases, with 10 bases left in between. This CDR3 spans 14 amino acids.